This is a list of T cell receptor beta chains from one sample in a study of identical twins. TCRdb used MiXCR to reprocess the 5' RACE reads, holding one entry per CDR3 protein. The table includes fewer than 250,000 distinct CDR3 sequences, roughly 7.5% detected once. In addition, the sample was reused for a study of yellow fever vaccine responses in identical twins.

Sequenced input: CD8+ T cells sorted from blood. These receptors came from a woman aged 18-30 years in good health. CDR3s include the opening cysteine and the closing phenylalanine or tryptophan. Each record gives: clone size, D gene, J gene, V gene, CDR3 DNA, CDR3 protein. D genes are given only for firm matches. Where a row states a size, it is once, few, many or the class of an expanded clone; other rows omit it.

many,NA,TRBJ2-2,TRBV12-3/TRBV12-4,TGTGCCAGCAGCAACCCGTTCGGGGAGCTGTTTTTT,CASSNPFGELFF
NA,TRBD1,TRBJ1-5,TRBV15,TGTGCCACCAGCAGAGACCAGGGGGCGGGGCAGCCCCAGCATTTT,CATSRDQGAGQPQHF
few,TRBD2,TRBJ2-1,TRBV29-1,TGCAGCGTTGAACTAGCGGATTACAATGAGCAGTTCTTC,CSVELADYNEQFF
NA,TRBD2,TRBJ2-1,TRBV7-9,TGTGCCAGCACCAACAGCGGGGGCCCTTACAATGAGCAGTTCTTC,CASTNSGGPYNEQFF
NA,NA,TRBJ1-6,TRBV7-9,TGTGCCAGCAGCTTAATACAGAGGGATTCACCCCTCCACTTT,CASSLIQRDSPLHF
NA,NA,TRBJ2-7,TRBV2,TGTGCCAGCAGTCCCGAACCAATTGCCTACGAGCAGTACTTC,CASSPEPIAYEQYF
few,TRBD2,TRBJ2-1,TRBV27,TGTGCCAGCAGTCAGGGACTAGCGGGAAATGAGCAGTTCTTC,CASSQGLAGNEQFF
many,TRBD1,TRBJ2-1,TRBV5-1,TGCGCCAGCAGCTTGGAGGGGACAGCGTACAATGAGCAGTTCTTC,CASSLEGTAYNEQFF
many,NA,TRBJ2-1,TRBV29-1,TGCAGCGTTGTATCCGTAGCGAGTGAGCAGTTCTTC,CSVVSVASEQFF
few,TRBD2,TRBJ2-7,TRBV6-1,TGTGCCAGCGGGGGACTAGCGGGAGCTGACGGAATCTCCTACGAGCAGTACTTC,CASGGLAGADGISYEQYF
NA,NA,TRBJ2-1,TRBV2,TGTGCCAGCATGAGACTGGGCCCGGAGGATAATGAGCAGTTCTTC,CASMRLGPEDNEQFF
NA,NA,TRBJ2-5,TRBV7-6,TGTGCCAGCAGCTTAGCCCCTAGCGTACAAGAGACCCAGTACTTC,CASSLAPSVQETQYF
few,TRBD2,TRBJ2-5,TRBV20-1,TGCAGTGCTAGAGTACTAGCGGGAGGTCGGAGGGAGACCCAGTACTTC,CSARVLAGGRRETQYF
NA,TRBD2,TRBJ2-5,TRBV3-1,TGTGCCAGCAGCCAAGATCCGGGACTAGCGGAAGAGACCCAGTACTTC,CASSQDPGLAEETQYF
NA,TRBD2,TRBJ2-1,TRBV29-1,TGCAGCGTTGGTGGGGAGAGCGGGAGTGACTTCGGGGAGCAGTTCTTC,CSVGGESGSDFGEQFF
few,TRBD1,TRBJ2-5,TRBV7-9,TGTGCCAGCAGCCCTCGACAGGGACAAGAGACCCAGTACTTC,CASSPRQGQETQYF
NA,TRBD2,TRBJ2-7,TRBV11-1,TGTGCCAGCAGCTCCCCGACTAGCGGGAGGGTAATCAGTAAAATGGACGAGCAGTACTTC,CASSSPTSGRVISKMDEQYF
many,NA,TRBJ2-4,TRBV9,TGTGCCAGCAGCGTATCAGGGTTAGCCAAAAACATTCAGTACTTC,CASSVSGLAKNIQYF
NA,NA,TRBJ2-3,TRBV2,TGTGCCAGCAGTGAGGCAGGGCTAATTGAAGGGGGCACAGATACGCAGTATTTT,CASSEAGLIEGGTDTQYF
many,NA,TRBJ1-1,TRBV29-1,TGCAGCGTTTGGAGTAGTGGTGTTCGGACTGAAGCTTTCTTT,CSVWSSGVRTEAFF
NA,NA,TRBJ1-2,TRBV6-5,TGTGCCAGCAGTACCAACCTCTATGGCTACACCTTC,CASSTNLYGYTF
many,NA,TRBJ1-4,TRBV5-1,TGCGCCAGCAGCTTGGACGGGGGAACTAATGAAAAACTGTTTTTT,CASSLDGGTNEKLFF
NA,TRBD2,TRBJ2-2,TRBV7-2,TGTGCCAGCAGCTCAACCGGGACTAGAGTCTCCGGGGAGCTGTTTTTT,CASSSTGTRVSGELFF
few,NA,TRBJ2-7,TRBV4-1,TGCGCCAGCAGCCCCAGGGACGACTACGAGCAGTACTTC,CASSPRDDYEQYF
many,NA,TRBJ2-2,TRBV3-1,TGTGCCAGCAGCCAAGATCCTAGCGGGGAGCTGTTTTTT,CASSQDPSGELFF